This TCR beta chain was identified during a study of blood T cell repertoires in COVID-19. In the study overall: Samples taken during acute and convalescent COVID-19 were collected in the United States, Italy and Spain.

Per the study methods: Reference gene primer amplification yielded estimated nucleated cell counts. Clones were read by immunoSEQ multiplex PCR, and TCRdb kept only the in-frame ones, dropping some. V and J calls and clone size follow that table, whereas D and trimming were derived from the DNA. Of approximately 170,000 clones listed, 84% are singletons. V was shortened by 6 bases and J by 5 bases, with 8 bases between the two germline ends. This CDR3 is built from 13 residues. Per the germline V gene, CDR1 is LNHDA and CDR2 is SQIVND (reference sequence). Enrolled through a virtual design, the participants were between roughly 18 and 95 years of age and came from under 25 US areas. Recovered status applied to Cohort 3 donors who had two consecutive negative PCRs. It also applied to those with clearance or with symptom resolution.

Source material: PBMCs or T cells enriched from blood (not recorded which). The sequence was collected from a man aged 45-65 years who had recovered from COVID-19. The V gene is TRBV19, the J gene TRBJ1-6; D is perhaps TRBD1 (6 bases). In nucleotides, the CDR3 is TGTGCCAGTAGAAGGACAGATAATTCACCCCTCCACTTT. It encodes CASRRTDNSPLHF. The full variable domain, completed using reference TRBV19 and TRBJ1-6, is DGGITQSPKYLFRKEGQNVTLSCEQNLNHDAMYWYRQDPGQGLRLIYYSQIVNDFQKGDIAEGYSVSREKKESFPLTVTSAQKNPTAFYLCASRRTDNSPLHFGNGTRLTVT.